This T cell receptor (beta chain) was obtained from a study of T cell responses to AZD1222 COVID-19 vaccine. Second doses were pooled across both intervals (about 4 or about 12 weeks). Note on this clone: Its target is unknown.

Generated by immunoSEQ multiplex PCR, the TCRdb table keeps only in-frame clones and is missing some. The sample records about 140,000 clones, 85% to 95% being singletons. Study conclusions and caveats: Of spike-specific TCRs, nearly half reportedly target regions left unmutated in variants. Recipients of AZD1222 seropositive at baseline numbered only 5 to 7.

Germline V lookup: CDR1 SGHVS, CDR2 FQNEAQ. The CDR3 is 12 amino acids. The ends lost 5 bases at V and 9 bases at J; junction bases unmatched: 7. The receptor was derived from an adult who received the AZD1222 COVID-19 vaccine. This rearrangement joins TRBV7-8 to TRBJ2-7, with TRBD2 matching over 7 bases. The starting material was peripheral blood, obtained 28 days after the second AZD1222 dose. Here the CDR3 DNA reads TGTGCCAGCAGCCAGGGAGGGGCATTGCAGTACTTC. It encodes CASSQGGALQYF.